This T cell receptor beta chain was identified during a study of vaccination and CD4 T cells after COVID-19. Sample treatment: approximately 11-day PBMC culture with coronavirus spike peptide pools or control peptides (ViraFEST assay). Sequence data for DNA of cultured CD4+ T cells were generated by the Oncomine TCR Beta short-read assay. TCRdb fed the PCR reads into MiXCR, producing one record per CDR3 protein. Of some 17,000 distinct CDR3 sequences in the sample, roughly three fifths are singletons; the top ten hold 11%. The CDR3 has 15 amino acids. Per germline, CDR1 SNHLY and CDR2 FYNNEI. V lost 3 bases to trimming and J lost 11 bases; unmatched junction nucleotides: 12. On this clonotype itself: The antigen remains unidentified.

The sequencing input was CD4+ T cells from blood, cultured in vitro. This receptor was obtained from a human donor who had recovered from COVID-19. The chain recombines TRBV2 with TRBJ1-1; 10 bases line up with TRBD1. Here the CDR3 DNA reads TGTGCCAGCAGTGACGGGGCGGGACAGGGGTTTAGGGCTTTCTTT. The encoded protein is CASSDGAGQGFRAFF.